This T cell receptor (beta chain) was recorded in a study of cytomegalovirus exposure and HLA in healthy donors (dated by TCRdb to 2016 to 2017). For context, the study as a whole: An earlier analysis of several hundred of the donors reported roughly 300 Gb of sequence data and around 110 million unique TCR beta sequences from 190 million or so T cells. Roughly 300 gigabases of sequencing data and around 85 million unique TCR sequences made up an early release that covered under 750 HLA-typed donors. Of the roughly 410 genotyped donors, more than 75% were placed in the genetic ancestry cluster associated with self-reported Caucasian donors. The study was designed to test whether signatures of past pathogen exposure could be identified by cataloging public T cell receptors. The study used immunosequencing to profile the T cell repertoires of approximately 650 subjects and linked those repertoires to cytomegalovirus serostatus. A separate validation cohort of roughly 110 different subjects was used in addition to the approximately 640-subject first cohort. To predict cytomegalovirus infection status, the study combined high-throughput TCR immunosequencing, statistical association of individual TCRs with disease status, and machine learning. To study patterns of TCR occurrence, a later analysis re-analyzed previously published TCR beta repertoires from 550 to 800 donors and added high-resolution HLA genotyping. In the later analysis, no new phenotypic data were used to find candidate immune exposures; instead, reliance was placed on TCR beta sequences and their occurrence across donors. In an earlier analysis of 587 of the donors, high-throughput TCR beta sequencing was used to judge whether each TCR beta V gene segment behaved as functional or pseudogenic. Alongside the repertoire data, information on donor age, sex, ethnicity and CMV serostatus was compiled. Genome-wide SNP genotypes for about 60% of the 666 donors were used in a later genetic analysis, which treated that subset as a discovery cohort. All discovery cohort repertoires had been generated on a single sequencing platform. HLA typing covered class I and class II loci at four-digit resolution. The number of typed donors differed by locus: roughly 629-640 for A, B, C, DRB1 and DQB1; approximately 530 for DQA1; approximately 600 for DPA1; and around 450 for DPB1. Because of strong linkage in the cohort, roughly five DR-DQ haplotypes were treated as single units for association and clustering. On average, over 200,000 unique TCR beta nucleotide sequences were sequenced per donor among some 430 genotyped donors of the cohort, with 15% to 20% of those sequences being non-productive. Overall study results and their limits: Most TCR sequences were seen in very few donors, while some public TCRs were found in many individuals. In a later analysis, most CMV-associated TCR beta chains were found to appear HLA-restricted, with HLA associations seemingly driven largely by CMV exposure. HLA typing was unavailable for some donors at each locus, so association tests used only the typed subset. Cytomegalovirus status was reported to be diagnosed by the classifier with high specificity and sensitivity in both the original and validation cohorts. When HLA alleles, especially DR and DQ, strongly co-occurred, TCR associations were difficult to assign to individual alleles. In this cohort, only TCR beta chains were sequenced, and detectable features were limited by the absence of alpha or paired-chain data. In an earlier analysis of around 600 of the donors, most TCR beta V segments appeared in productive rearrangements about 87% or about 30% of the time, broadly matching IMGT annotations. In the study, some 180 TCR beta chains were listed as associated with cytomegalovirus. The presence/absence analyses assumed that sequencing depth was roughly uniform across donors, and that assumption may not be true. V-gene and J-gene trimming of TCR beta chains was associated with a missense DCLRE1C variant in a later genetic analysis, and the association was replicated in an independent cohort. Linkage disequilibrium might explain the correlated functional status among segregating V segments, but an unknown experimental factor could not be ruled out. Because counts were too low, about 15 rarely observed V segments, including chromosome 9 orphons, were left out of the earlier analysis of some 600 of the donors. A group of highly shared sequence variants was considered likely to be a technical artifact of the sequencing pipeline. It was suggested by the authors that the approach could potentially be generalized to other disease states and immunological phenotypes. According to a later analysis, TCR association rates differed among HLA loci, with DRB1 alleles showing the most associated TCRs and HLA-C alleles showing the fewest. A further reported finding was that TCR beta sequences accurately predicted the HLA-A and HLA-B alleles for most subjects in the first cohort. In a later analysis, HLA-associated TCR beta chains showed more clonal expansion and lower generation probabilities than non-associated chains that were equally common. The only immune exposure information available for the cohort was CMV serostatus. Compared with the approximately 700-donor mean, donors in an Asian-associated ancestry cluster had fewer N-insertions in productive TCRs, according to a later genetic analysis. Several of the top co-occurrence clusters appeared to be linked to parvovirus B19, influenza, CMV and Epstein-Barr virus, according to a later analysis. At a false discovery rate of 0.05, a later analysis linked 15,000 to 20,000 TCR beta sequences to specific HLA alleles. In vitro tests confirmed that a few of the cytomegalovirus-associated TCR beta chains recognize cytomegalovirus antigens.

A word on this clone: No cognate antigen has been identified for it. No qualities accompany the bases; no much larger clone lies one base away.

The cohort consisted of 650 to 850 healthy bone marrow donors. At the time of sampling, all cohort members were nominally healthy, though unrecorded immune exposures were likely present. The donor tested CMV seropositive, placing the donor among the roughly 270 seropositive members of the cohort. A peripheral blood sample was provided by each donor, and peripheral blood mononuclear cells were used for TCR beta sequencing. Genomic DNA was extracted from the blood cell samples with the Qiagen DNeasy Blood Extraction Kit. Library creation used the immunoSEQ multiplex PCR assay. The multiplex PCR relied on a mix of 60 forward primers for TCR Vbeta segments and 13 reverse primers for TCR Jbeta segments. A multiplex PCR assay on genomic DNA amplified the CDR3 region of rearranged TCR beta genes. On the Illumina HiSeq System, the amplified TCR beta libraries were sequenced as 87-base-pair reads. Per the original workflow: A later analysis counted about 80 million unique TCR beta chains across the 650 to 700 repertoires, and roughly 9.9 million of these chains were shared by at least two donors. To remove PCR and sequencing errors, raw reads were error-corrected and collapsed into unique sequences using a nearest-neighbor algorithm that merged closely related sequences. CDR3 sequences were aligned to IMGT reference sequences to assign V, D and J gene segments. Each retained sequence needed at least a six-nucleotide match to both a V gene segment and a J gene segment. A rearrangement counted as productive if the CDR3 had no stop codons and remained in frame with V and J, and every other rearrangement counted as non-productive. CDR3 was defined according to IMGT convention as the region running from the second conserved V-encoded cysteine to the conserved J-encoded phenylalanine. The earlier analysis of about 500 of the donors excluded sequences that lacked an unambiguous match to a single V gene segment. In an earlier analysis of 587 of the donors, V segments were called functional above 56.7% productive rearrangements and were called segregating when the between-donor standard deviation exceeded 5%. A statistical classification framework was built to diagnose cytomegalovirus status from the catalog of TCR beta chain sequences. A later analysis assigned V and J genes by comparing TCR nucleotide sequences with IMGT/GENE-DB human TR gene sequences. Using the TCRdist pipeline, a later analysis assigned CDR3 sequences along with most-parsimonious VDJ recombination scenarios. In a later analysis, every TCR beta chain was defined by the combination of its CDR3 amino acid sequence and its V-gene family, and reads without a unique V-gene family were dropped. A later analysis removed 600 or so highly shared, low-generation-probability nucleotide sequences to deal with suspected cross-contamination and a sequencing artifact. In a later analysis, a clonal expansion index for each public chain was calculated from normalized within-repertoire ranks of inferred template counts. In a later analysis, generation probabilities were computed using a VDJ recombination model fitted to out-of-frame rearrangements, and the results were checked against IGoR. In a later analysis, TCR-TCR, TCR-HLA and TCR-CMV co-occurrence was scored with hypergeometric tests, and a repertoire-size bias correction was applied to TCR pairs. False discovery rates were estimated in a later analysis by permuting HLA or CMV assignments 20 times. A later analysis grouped co-occurring TCRs with DBSCAN, adding TCRdist sequence similarity when clustering within HLA-allele-positive subsets. Repertoires with fewer than 30,000 or more than 120,000 public chains, plus five repertoires with anomalous nucleotide sharing, were excluded from co-occurrence clustering. TCRdb limited this immuneACCESS table to in-frame rearrangements with V and J called. A share of clones is missing; checked studies link under half to unresolved V genes, and the rest is unexplained. V and J calls and clone size come straight from that table; D and trimming were deduced from the DNA. This sample lists some 180,000 clones; 80% were detected once. The ten biggest clones cover around 1.4% of the sample.

Sequenced input: PBMCs. The receptor was isolated from a girl aged 5-17 years in good health and CMV-seropositive.

The CDR3 sequence is CASSPTSRANSGYTF. The DNA sequence follows: TGTGCCAGCTCACCAACGTCCAGGGCGAATAGTGGCTACACCTTC. Recombination linked TRBV18 to TRBJ1-2; the D segment could be TRBD1, given 5 matching bases. V drops 2 bases and J drops 7 bases, leaving 17 bases in between. The CDR3 has 15 amino acids, counting the end cysteine and phenylalanine. Only CDR3 DNA remains: 45 bases, in frame from the first base. From the germline V gene, CDR1 is KGHSH and CDR2 is LQKENI.